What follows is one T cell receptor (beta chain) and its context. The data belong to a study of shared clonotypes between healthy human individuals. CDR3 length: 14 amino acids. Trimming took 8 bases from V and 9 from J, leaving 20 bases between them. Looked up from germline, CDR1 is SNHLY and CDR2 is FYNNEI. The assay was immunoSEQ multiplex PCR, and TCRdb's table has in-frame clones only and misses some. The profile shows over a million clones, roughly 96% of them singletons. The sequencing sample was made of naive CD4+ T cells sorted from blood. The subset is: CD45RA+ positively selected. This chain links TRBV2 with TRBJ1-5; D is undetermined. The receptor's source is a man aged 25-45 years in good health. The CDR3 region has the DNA TGTGCCAGCCATGAAGGGAGACTTAAGGGGCCCCAGCATTTT. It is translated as CASHEGRLKGPQHF.